The clone carrying this TCR beta chain is a singleton in its sample. The sample is drawn from a study of blood T cell repertoires in COVID-19. In the study overall: Nucleic acid was either cDNA or gDNA, and it came from T cells, B-cell-depleted T cells, or PBMCs.

The V and J ends lost 7 bases and 8 bases respectively, with 15 bases between them. This CDR3 comprises 13 residues. Germline assignment: CDR1 MDHEN and CDR2 SYDVKM. Clones were read by immunoSEQ multiplex PCR, and TCRdb kept only the in-frame ones, dropping some. This sample has a few hundred thousand clones, with about 88% found just once. Living in about two dozen US areas, the participants were between about 18 and 90 years of age. Source material: PBMCs or T cells enriched from blood (not recorded which). This chain joins TRBV28 and TRBJ2-1, with D maybe TRBD2 (5 bases). This receptor was taken from a woman aged 25 to 45 who had been exposed to COVID-19. The CDR3 region has the DNA TGTGCCAGCAATTCCGGGAACGGGGATGAGCAGTTCTTC. Its translation: CASNSGNGDEQFF.